A single T cell receptor beta chain is shown here with its context. These data are taken from a study of blood T cell repertoires in COVID-19. Across the study: PBMCs, B-cell-depleted T cells, or T cells provided the cDNA or gDNA that made up the material.

In the source study's methods: Amplification from reference gene primers served as the basis for estimated nucleated cell counts. Profiled with immunoSEQ multiplex PCR; TCRdb holds only in-frame clones, not every one. The D gene and trimming were derived from the DNA, and the V and J assignments and clone size from that table. The sample holds about 50,000 clones; 85% to 90% are singletons and the top ten take about 26%. Germline CDR1 is WNHNN and CDR2 is SYGVQD (reference sequence). After removal of 6 bases from V and 6 bases from J, the junction contained 13 bases not matched to a gene. This CDR3 is built from 16 residues.

This sequence originates from a human donor in a cohort sampled during active COVID-19. V is TRBV10-1 and J is TRBJ2-1; TRBD2 matches 8 bases. Sequencing used peripheral blood. CDR3 DNA sequence: TGCGCCAGCAGCAATTCGCCTCGCGGGGGGATCAATGAGCAGTTCTTC. Residues: CASSNSPRGGINEQFF.